The T cell receptor (beta chain) described here comes from a study of cytomegalovirus exposure and HLA in healthy donors. Whole-study context: The platform used for the roughly 130 validation repertoires matched that of the roughly 670 first-cohort repertoires, a later analysis reported.

Measured with immunoSEQ multiplex PCR; TCRdb has only the in-frame clones, and not every one. The data hold tens of thousands of clones, with 85% to 95% observed a single time. J lost 8 bases, V lost 2 bases, and 6 bases had no gene match. Germline V gene sequence: CDR1 GTSNPN, CDR2 SVGIG (reference sequence). The CDR3 spans 13 residues. Of note for this clone: Its target is not known.

General study points: It was reported that the classifier diagnosed cytomegalovirus status with high specificity and sensitivity in both the original and validation cohorts. According to a later analysis, TCR clusters from the first cohort tended to co-occur in the roughly 130 validation repertoires. Rare TCR sequences dominated, though some public TCRs recurred in many donors.

Material: PBMCs. V is TRBV30 and J is TRBJ1-2, with 9 positions matching TRBD1. This TCR was sampled from a man aged 18 to 30 in good health and CMV-seronegative. CDR3 residues: CAWSPGTGWGYTF. The CDR3, as DNA: TGTGCCTGGAGTCCCGGGACAGGGTGGGGCTACACCTTC. Combining the CDR3 with reference TRBV30 and TRBJ1-2 gives the whole variable domain SQTIHQWPATLVQPVGSPLSLECTVEGTSNPNLYWYRQAAGRGLQLLFYSVGIGQISSEVPQNLSASRPQDRQFILSSKKLLLSDSGFYLCAWSPGTGWGYTFGSGTRLTVV.